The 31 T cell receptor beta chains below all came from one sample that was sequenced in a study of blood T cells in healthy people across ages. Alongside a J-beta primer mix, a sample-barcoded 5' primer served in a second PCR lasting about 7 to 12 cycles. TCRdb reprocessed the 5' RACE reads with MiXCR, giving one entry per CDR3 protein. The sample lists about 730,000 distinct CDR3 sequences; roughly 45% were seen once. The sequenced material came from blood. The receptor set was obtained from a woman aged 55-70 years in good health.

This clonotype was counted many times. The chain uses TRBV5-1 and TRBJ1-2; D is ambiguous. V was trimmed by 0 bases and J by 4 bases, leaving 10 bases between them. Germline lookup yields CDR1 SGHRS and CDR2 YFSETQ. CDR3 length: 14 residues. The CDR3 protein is CASSLEKSLYGYTF. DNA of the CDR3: TGCGCCAGCAGCTTGGAAAAATCCCTCTATGGCTACACCTTC.

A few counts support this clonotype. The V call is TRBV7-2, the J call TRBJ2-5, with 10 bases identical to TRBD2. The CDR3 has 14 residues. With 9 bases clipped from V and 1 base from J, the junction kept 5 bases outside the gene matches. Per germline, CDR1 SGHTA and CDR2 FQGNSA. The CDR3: CARGLAGVQETQYF. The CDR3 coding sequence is TGTGCCAGAGGTCTAGCGGGGGTCCAAGAGACCCAGTACTTC.

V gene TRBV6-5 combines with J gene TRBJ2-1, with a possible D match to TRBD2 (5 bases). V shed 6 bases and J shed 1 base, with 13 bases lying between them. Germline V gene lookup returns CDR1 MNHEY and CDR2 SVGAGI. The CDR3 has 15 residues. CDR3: CASRPTSTSYNEQFF. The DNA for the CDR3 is TGTGCCAGCAGACCTACTAGTACGTCCTACAATGAGCAGTTCTTC.

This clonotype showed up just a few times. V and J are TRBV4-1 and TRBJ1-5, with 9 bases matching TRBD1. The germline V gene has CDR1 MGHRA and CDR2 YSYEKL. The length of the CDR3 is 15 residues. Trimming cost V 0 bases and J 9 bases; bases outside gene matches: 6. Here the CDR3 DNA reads TGCGCCAGCAGCCAAGAGGGACAGGGCGGCTGGCCCCAGCATTTT. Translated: CASSQEGQGGWPQHF.

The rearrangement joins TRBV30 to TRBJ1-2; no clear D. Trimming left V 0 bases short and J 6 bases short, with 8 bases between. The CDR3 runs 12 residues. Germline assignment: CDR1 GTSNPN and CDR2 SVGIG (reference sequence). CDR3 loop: CAWSVRGHGYTF. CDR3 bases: TGTGCCTGGAGTGTACGGGGTCATGGCTACACCTTC.

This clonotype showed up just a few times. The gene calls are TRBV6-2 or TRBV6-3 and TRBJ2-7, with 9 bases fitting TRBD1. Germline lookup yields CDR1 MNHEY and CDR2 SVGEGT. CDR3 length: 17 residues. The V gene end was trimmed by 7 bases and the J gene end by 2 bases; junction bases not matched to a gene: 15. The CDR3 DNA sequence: TGTGCCAGCAACGACAACGCCGGGACAGGGAACCCCTACGAGCAGTACTTC. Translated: CASNDNAGTGNPYEQYF.

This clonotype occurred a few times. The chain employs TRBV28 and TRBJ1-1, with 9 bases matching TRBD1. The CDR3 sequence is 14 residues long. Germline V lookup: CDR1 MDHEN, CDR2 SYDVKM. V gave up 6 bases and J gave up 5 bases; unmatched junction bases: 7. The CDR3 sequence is CASSINRGRTEAFF. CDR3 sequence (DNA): TGTGCCAGCAGCATTAACAGGGGGCGGACTGAAGCTTTCTTT.

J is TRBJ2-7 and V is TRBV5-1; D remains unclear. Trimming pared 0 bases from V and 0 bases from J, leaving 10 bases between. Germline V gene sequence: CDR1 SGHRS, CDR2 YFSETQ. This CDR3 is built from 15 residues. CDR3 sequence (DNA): TGCGCCAGCAGCTTGGATGGGCTGAGCTCCTACGAGCAGTACTTC. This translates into CASSLDGLSSYEQYF.

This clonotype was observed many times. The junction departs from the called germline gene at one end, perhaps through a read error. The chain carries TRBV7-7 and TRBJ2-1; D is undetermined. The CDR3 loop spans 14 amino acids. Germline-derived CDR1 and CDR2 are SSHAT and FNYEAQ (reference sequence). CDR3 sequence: CASSLGSDPNEQFF. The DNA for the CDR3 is TGTGCTAGCAGCTTAGGATCCGATCCCAATGAGCAGTTCTTC.

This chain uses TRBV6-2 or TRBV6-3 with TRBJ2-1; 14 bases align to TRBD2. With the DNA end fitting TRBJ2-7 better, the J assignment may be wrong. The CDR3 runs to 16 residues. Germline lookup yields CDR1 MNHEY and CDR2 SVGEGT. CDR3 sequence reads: CASSQRRTSGRNEQYF. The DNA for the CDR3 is TGTGCCAGCAGCCAAAGAAGGACTAGCGGGAGGAATGAGCAGTACTTC.

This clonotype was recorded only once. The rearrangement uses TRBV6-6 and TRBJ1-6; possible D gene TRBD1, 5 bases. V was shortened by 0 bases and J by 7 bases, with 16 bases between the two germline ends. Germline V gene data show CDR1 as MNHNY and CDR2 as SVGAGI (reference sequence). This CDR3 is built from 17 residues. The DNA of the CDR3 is TGTGCCAGCAGTTACTCTGGCAGGGAGCTTTACAATTCACCCCTCCACTTT. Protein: CASSYSGRELYNSPLHF.

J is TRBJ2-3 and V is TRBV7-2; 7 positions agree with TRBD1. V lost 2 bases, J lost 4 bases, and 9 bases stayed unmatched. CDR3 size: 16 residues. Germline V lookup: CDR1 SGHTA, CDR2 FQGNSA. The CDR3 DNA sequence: TGTGCCAGCAGCTTACAAGGGGGCGCCGACGCAGATACGCAGTATTTT. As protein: CASSLQGGADADTQYF.

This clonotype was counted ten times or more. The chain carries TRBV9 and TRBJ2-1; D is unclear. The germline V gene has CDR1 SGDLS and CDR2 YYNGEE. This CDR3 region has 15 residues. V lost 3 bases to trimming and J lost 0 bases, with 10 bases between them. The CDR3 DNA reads TGTGCCAGCAGCGGCGACTCCAGCTCCTACAATGAGCAGTTCTTC. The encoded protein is CASSGDSSSYNEQFF.

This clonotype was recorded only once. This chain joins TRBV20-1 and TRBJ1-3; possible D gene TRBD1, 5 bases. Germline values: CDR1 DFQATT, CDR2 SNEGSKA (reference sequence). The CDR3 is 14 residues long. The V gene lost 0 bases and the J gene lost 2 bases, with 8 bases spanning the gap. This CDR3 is CSARDPGPGNTIYF. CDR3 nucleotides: TGCAGTGCTAGAGATCCGGGGCCTGGAAACACCATATATTTT.

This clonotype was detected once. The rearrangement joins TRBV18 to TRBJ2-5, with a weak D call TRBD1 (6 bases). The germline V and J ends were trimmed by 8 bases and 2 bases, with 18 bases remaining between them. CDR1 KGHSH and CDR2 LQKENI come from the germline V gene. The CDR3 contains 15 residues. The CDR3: CASTQSTGLQETQYF. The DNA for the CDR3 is TGTGCCAGCACACAATCGACAGGTCTACAAGAGACCCAGTACTTC.

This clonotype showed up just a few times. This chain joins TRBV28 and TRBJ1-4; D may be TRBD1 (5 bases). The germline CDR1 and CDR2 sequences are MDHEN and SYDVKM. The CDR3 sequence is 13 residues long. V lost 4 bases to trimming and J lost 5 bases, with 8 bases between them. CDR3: CASSSGPNEKLFF. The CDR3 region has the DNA TGTGCCAGCAGTTCGGGGCCAAATGAAAAACTGTTTTTT. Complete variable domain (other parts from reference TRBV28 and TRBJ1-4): DVKVTQSSRYLVKRTGEKVFLECVQDMDHENMFWYRQDPGLGLRLIYFSYDVKMKEKGDIPEGYSVSREKKERFSLILESASTNQTSMYLCASSSGPNEKLFFGSGTQLSVL.

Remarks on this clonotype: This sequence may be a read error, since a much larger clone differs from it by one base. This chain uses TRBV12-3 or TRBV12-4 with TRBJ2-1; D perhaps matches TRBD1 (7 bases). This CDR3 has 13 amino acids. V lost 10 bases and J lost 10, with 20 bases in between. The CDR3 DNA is TGTGCCATAGCAGGGGGGCTCGACGACGAGCAGTTCTTC. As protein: CAIAGGLDDEQFF.

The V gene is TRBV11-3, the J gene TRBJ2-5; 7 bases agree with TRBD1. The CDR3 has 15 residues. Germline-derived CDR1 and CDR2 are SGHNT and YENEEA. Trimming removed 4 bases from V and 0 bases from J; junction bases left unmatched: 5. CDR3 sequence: CASSSVTGDQETQYF. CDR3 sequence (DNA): TGTGCCAGCAGCTCTGTTACAGGGGACCAAGAGACCCAGTACTTC.

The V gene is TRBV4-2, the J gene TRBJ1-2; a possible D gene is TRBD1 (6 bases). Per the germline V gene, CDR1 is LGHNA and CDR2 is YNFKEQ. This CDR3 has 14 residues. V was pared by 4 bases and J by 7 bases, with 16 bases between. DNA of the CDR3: TGTGCCAGCAGCCGATTGACAGGAAGTTTTGGCTACACCTTC. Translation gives CASSRLTGSFGYTF.

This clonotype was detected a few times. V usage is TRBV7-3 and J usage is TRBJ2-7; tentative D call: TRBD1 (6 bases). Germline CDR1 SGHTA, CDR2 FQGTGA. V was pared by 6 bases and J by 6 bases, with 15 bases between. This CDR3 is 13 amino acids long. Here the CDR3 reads CASSRNGGGEQYF. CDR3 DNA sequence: TGTGCCAGCAGTAGGAATGGGGGCGGCGAGCAGTACTTC.

CDR3 sequence reads: CASSYSSRADTQYF. CDR3 sequence (DNA): TGTGCCAGCAGTTACTCGAGTAGGGCAGATACGCAGTATTTT. This chain uses TRBV6-2 or TRBV6-3 with TRBJ2-3; D is undetermined. CDR3 length: 14 amino acids. Trimming stripped 0 bases from V and 4 bases from J, with 8 bases between. Germline assignment: CDR1 MNHEY and CDR2 SVGEGT.

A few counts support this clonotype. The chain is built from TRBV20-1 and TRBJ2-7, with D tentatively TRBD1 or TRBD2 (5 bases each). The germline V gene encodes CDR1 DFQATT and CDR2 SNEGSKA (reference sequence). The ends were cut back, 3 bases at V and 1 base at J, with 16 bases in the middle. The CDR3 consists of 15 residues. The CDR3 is CSASPYQGPSYEQYF. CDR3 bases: TGCAGTGCTAGCCCGTATCAGGGACCGTCCTACGAGCAGTACTTC.

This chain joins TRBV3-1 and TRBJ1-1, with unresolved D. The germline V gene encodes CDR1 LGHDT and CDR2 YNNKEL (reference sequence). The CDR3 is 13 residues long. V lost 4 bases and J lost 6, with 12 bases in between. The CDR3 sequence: CASSPGPGAEAFF. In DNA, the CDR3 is TGTGCCAGCAGCCCCGGACCCGGGGCTGAAGCTTTCTTT.

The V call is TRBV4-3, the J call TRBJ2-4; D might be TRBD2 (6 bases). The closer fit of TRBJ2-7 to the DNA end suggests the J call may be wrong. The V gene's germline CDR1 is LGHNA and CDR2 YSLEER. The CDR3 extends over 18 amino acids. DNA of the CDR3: TGCGCCAGCAGCCAAGACTGGGGAGCAACGGGAGAGTTGTACGAGCAGTACTTC. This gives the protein CASSQDWGATGELYEQYF.

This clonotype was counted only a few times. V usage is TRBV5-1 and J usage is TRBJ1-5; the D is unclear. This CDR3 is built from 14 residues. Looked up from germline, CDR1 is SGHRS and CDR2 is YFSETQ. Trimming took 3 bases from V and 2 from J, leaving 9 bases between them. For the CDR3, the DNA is TGCGCCAGCAGCTCGGGAGTAGGCAATCAGCCCCAGCATTTT. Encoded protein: CASSSGVGNQPQHF.

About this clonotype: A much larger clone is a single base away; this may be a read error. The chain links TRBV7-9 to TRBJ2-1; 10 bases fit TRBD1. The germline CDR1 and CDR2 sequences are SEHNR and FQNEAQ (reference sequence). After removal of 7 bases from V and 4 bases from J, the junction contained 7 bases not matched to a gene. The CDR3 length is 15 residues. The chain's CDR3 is CASNAGQGRYNEQFF. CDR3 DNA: TGTGCCAGCAACGCGGGACAGGGGAGGTACAATGAGCAGTTCTTC.

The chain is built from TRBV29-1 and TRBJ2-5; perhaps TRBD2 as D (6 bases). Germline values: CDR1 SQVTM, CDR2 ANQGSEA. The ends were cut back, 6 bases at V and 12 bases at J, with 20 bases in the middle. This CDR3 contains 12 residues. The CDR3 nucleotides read TGCAGCGTCTCGACTAGTGGGAATGAGGAGTACTTC. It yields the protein CSVSTSGNEEYF.

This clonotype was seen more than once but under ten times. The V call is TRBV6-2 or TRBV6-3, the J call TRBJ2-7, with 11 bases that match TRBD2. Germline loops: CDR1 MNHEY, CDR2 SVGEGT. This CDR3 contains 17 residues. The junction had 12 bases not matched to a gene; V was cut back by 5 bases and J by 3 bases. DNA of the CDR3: TGTGCCAGCAGTACAAGTATTATAGCGGGGGGGCTCTACGAGCAGTACTTC. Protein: CASSTSIIAGGLYEQYF.

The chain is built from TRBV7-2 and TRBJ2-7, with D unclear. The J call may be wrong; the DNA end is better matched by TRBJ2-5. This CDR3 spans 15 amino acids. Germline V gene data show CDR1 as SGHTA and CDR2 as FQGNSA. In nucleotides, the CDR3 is TGTGCCAGCAGCTTAAGCACCGCCCCCCAGGAGACCCAGTACTTC. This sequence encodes CASSLSTAPQETQYF.

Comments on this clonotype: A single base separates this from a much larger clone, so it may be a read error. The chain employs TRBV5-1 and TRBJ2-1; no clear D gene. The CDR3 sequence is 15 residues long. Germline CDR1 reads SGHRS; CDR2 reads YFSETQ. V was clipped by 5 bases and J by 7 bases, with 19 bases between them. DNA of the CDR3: TGCGCCAGCAGAATTTGGGCATGGGGAATTAATGAGCAGTTCTTC. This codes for CASRIWAWGINEQFF.

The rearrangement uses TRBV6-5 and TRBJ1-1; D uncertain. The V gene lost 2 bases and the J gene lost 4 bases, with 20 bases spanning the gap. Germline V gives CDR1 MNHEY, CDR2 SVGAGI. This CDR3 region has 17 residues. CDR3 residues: CASSYRKTGVRVTEAFF. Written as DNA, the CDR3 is TGTGCCAGCAGTTACCGTAAAACTGGGGTTCGGGTCACTGAAGCTTTCTTT.